Following are 21 T cell receptor beta chains from one sample sequenced in a study of T cell responses to AZD1222 COVID-19 vaccine. Sequenced by immunoSEQ multiplex PCR; TCRdb stores in-frame clones only, minus some. The table shows 55,000 to 60,000 clones, with more than 70% occurring only once. The source was peripheral blood, collected on day 0 of MenACWY control vaccination. These TCRs come from an adult in good health.

The V call is TRBV6-2 or TRBV6-3, the J call TRBJ2-1; tentatively, D is TRBD1 (6 bases). The CDR3 has 13 residues. V lost 4 bases and J lost 6, with 10 bases in between. From germline, CDR1 is MNHEY and CDR2 SVGEGT. CDR3 in amino acids: CASSSQQGNEQFF. The CDR3 coding sequence is TGTGCCAGCAGTTCCCAACAGGGCAATGAGCAGTTCTTC.

This chain joins TRBV28 and TRBJ2-2; D may be TRBD1 or TRBD2 (7 bases each). V lost 7 bases to trimming and J lost 2 bases, with 20 bases between them. CDR1 is MDHEN, CDR2 SYDVKM, per germline. The CDR3 length is 17 residues. CDR3 nucleotides: TGTGCCAGCACTCAGACAGGGCTAGCGGTAAACACCGGGGAGCTGTTTTTT. Its protein is CASTQTGLAVNTGELFF. Full variable domain (remainder filled in from reference TRBV28 and TRBJ2-2): DVKVTQSSRYLVKRTGEKVFLECVQDMDHENMFWYRQDPGLGLRLIYFSYDVKMKEKGDIPEGYSVSREKKERFSLILESASTNQTSMYLCASTQTGLAVNTGELFFGEGSRLTVL.

The chain has TRBV7-6 and TRBJ2-2, with D perhaps TRBD2 (5 bases). The V end was cut by 1 base, the J end by 6 bases, with 9 bases between. CDR1 and CDR2 (germline): SGHVS, FNYEAQ. This CDR3 is 14 amino acids long. CDR3 DNA: TGTGCCAGCAGCTTAGTCCGAGGGTCCGGGGAGCTGTTTTTT. Amino acids: CASSLVRGSGELFF.

This chain uses TRBV9 with TRBJ2-3; no reliable D call. The CDR3 length is 13 residues. V was clipped by 0 bases and J by 0 bases, with 2 bases between them. Germline-derived CDR1 and CDR2 are SGDLS and YYNGEE. This CDR3 reads CASSVGSTDTQYF. CDR3 DNA: TGTGCCAGCAGCGTAGGTAGCACAGATACGCAGTATTTT.

In this sample, this clone turned up a few times. This sequence joins TRBV28 and TRBJ2-7; 7 positions agree with TRBD1. After removal of 5 bases from V and 3 bases from J, the junction contained 7 bases not matched to a gene. Germline V gene sequence: CDR1 MDHEN, CDR2 SYDVKM. The CDR3 is 14 amino acids. CDR3 coding DNA: TGTGCCAGCAGTAGAGACAGGGTACGCTACGAGCAGTACTTC. Protein: CASSRDRVRYEQYF.

The CDR3 loop reads CASSLAGGITDTQYF. DNA of the CDR3: TGTGCCAGCTCCCTGGCGGGAGGGATCACAGATACGCAGTATTTT. This chain connects TRBV11-2 to TRBJ2-3; 9 bases line up with TRBD2. The CDR3 totals 15 residues. Trimming cost V 8 bases and J 2 bases; bases outside gene matches: 8. Germline V gene lookup returns CDR1 SGHAT and CDR2 FQNNGV.

J is TRBJ1-1 and V is TRBV2; TRBD1 matches 7 bases. Germline V lookup: CDR1 SNHLY, CDR2 FYNNEI. The ends lost 7 bases at V and 5 bases at J; junction bases unmatched: 10. The CDR3 is made up of 14 amino acids. The CDR3: CASTGAAGGTEAFF. The CDR3 DNA reads as TGTGCCAGCACGGGGGCGGCAGGGGGGACTGAAGCTTTCTTT.

This clone was seen just once. The chain uses TRBV5-1 and TRBJ1-2; D possibly corresponds to TRBD1 (5 bases). The CDR3 length is 15 residues. The ends were cut back, 0 bases at V and 0 bases at J, with 9 bases in the middle. Germline CDR1 and CDR2: SGHRS and YFSETQ. The CDR3 DNA reads as TGCGCCAGCAGCTTGGCGGACACTTCTAACTATGGCTACACCTTC. Protein sequence: CASSLADTSNYGYTF.

About this clone: At one of its ends the junction is not consistent with the germline gene, which may arise from a read error. Other DNA sequences in this specimen translate into the identical CDR3. The V and J genes are TRBV5-6 and TRBJ1-1; 8 bases fit TRBD1. In germline, CDR1 is SGHDT, CDR2 YYEEEE. CDR3 length equals 16 residues. CDR3 in amino acids: CASSSGTGGMNTEAFF. The CDR3 DNA sequence: TGTGCTAGCAGCTCTGGGACAGGTGGAATGAACACTGAAGCTTTCTTT.

CDR3: CASRRGEAAYEQYF. CDR3 nucleotides: TGTGCCAGTAGGCGGGGAGAGGCCGCCTACGAGCAGTACTTC. The chain is built from TRBV19 and TRBJ2-7, with D possibly TRBD2 on 6 matching bases. The CDR3 covers 14 residues. Trimming removed 6 bases from V and 2 bases from J, with 14 bases in between. From germline, CDR1 is LNHDA and CDR2 SQIVND (reference sequence).

The chain links TRBV11-3 to TRBJ2-3; 8 nucleotides align to TRBD2. The CDR3 loop spans 16 amino acids. The germline CDR1 and CDR2 sequences are SGHNT and YENEEA. V shed 1 base, J shed 4 bases, and the junction held 7 bases outside the gene matches. CDR3 DNA: TGTGCCAGCAGCTTAGGTCAAGCGGGAGTGGCAGATACGCAGTATTTT. Translating it yields CASSLGQAGVADTQYF.

The genes are TRBV27 and TRBJ2-2, with D possibly matching TRBD2 (6 bases). The CDR3 has 18 residues. Looked up from germline, CDR1 is MNHEY and CDR2 is SMNVEV (reference sequence). Trimming took off 3 bases at V and 3 bases at J, with 20 bases between the two ends. The CDR3, as DNA: TGTGCCAGCAGTTTGGGGGGAAGGCGGGAAACCGACACCGGGGAGCTGTTTTTT. The encoded protein is CASSLGGRRETDTGELFF.

V gene TRBV9 combines with J gene TRBJ2-1, with 11 positions matching TRBD2. The CDR3 consists of 16 residues. Germline loops: CDR1 SGDLS, CDR2 YYNGEE. With 4 bases clipped from V and 4 bases from J, the junction kept 7 bases outside the gene matches. As DNA, the CDR3 is TGTGCCAGCAGCTCGCCGACTAGCGGGGCGTACAATGAGCAGTTCTTC. This gives the protein CASSSPTSGAYNEQFF.

The chain has TRBV6-5 and TRBJ2-5; D remains unclear. The CDR3 runs 13 residues. Trimming cost V 5 bases and J 6 bases, with 13 bases left between them. Germline V CDR1 and CDR2: MNHEY, SVGAGI. The CDR3 nucleotides read TGTGCCAGCAGTCGAGACGGATCCCAGACCCAGTACTTC. Translation: CASSRDGSQTQYF.

The chain uses TRBV29-1 and TRBJ2-2; unclear D gene. This CDR3 is built from 16 residues. Germline V CDR1 and CDR2: SQVTM, ANQGSEA. V lost 6 bases and J 1 base, leaving 18 bases between the germline ends. The CDR3: CSVNIPSRLNTGELFF. DNA for the CDR3: TGCAGCGTCAACATCCCAAGCAGGCTGAACACCGGGGAGCTGTTTTTT.

The gene calls are TRBV7-6 and TRBJ2-1; D is possibly TRBD2 (5 bases). CDR3 length: 13 amino acids. Germline lookup yields CDR1 SGHVS and CDR2 FNYEAQ. Trimming removed 8 bases from V and 8 bases from J, with 16 bases in between. The CDR3 is CASGRIALDEQFF. In DNA form, the CDR3 reads TGTGCCAGCGGACGGATAGCGTTGGATGAGCAGTTCTTC.

V usage is TRBV28 and J usage is TRBJ1-2; D not certain. Trimming took 2 bases from V and 2 from J, leaving 12 bases between them. The CDR3 is 15 amino acids. Germline loops: CDR1 MDHEN, CDR2 SYDVKM. Written as DNA, the CDR3 is TGTGCCAGCAGTTTAAAGGGTAGACGAAACTATGGCTACACCTTC. It yields the protein CASSLKGRRNYGYTF.

This clone is judged medium-sized. V gene TRBV11-3 combines with J gene TRBJ2-5; perhaps TRBD1 as D (5 bases). With 1 base removed from V and 7 bases from J, the gap between germline ends came to 13 bases. The CDR3 sequence is 14 residues long. The germline gives CDR1 SGHNT, CDR2 YENEEA. CDR3 loop: CASSLVKGSGTQYF. CDR3 in DNA: TGTGCCAGCAGCTTAGTTAAGGGGTCGGGGACCCAGTACTTC.

This clone turned up a few times. The chain employs TRBV5-1 and TRBJ1-1; D unresolved. The CDR3 consists of 14 residues. CDR1 and CDR2 (germline): SGHRS, YFSETQ. With 5 bases removed from V and 0 bases from J, the gap between germline ends came to 11 bases. For the CDR3, the DNA is TGCGCCAGCAGAGGGAGCACTATGAACACTGAAGCTTTCTTT. Its translation: CASRGSTMNTEAFF.

This chain uses TRBV4-1 with TRBJ2-7; 8 bases align to TRBD2. Germline CDR1 reads MGHRA; CDR2 reads YSYEKL. Trimming removed 0 bases from V and 7 bases from J; junction bases left unmatched: 11. The CDR3 runs to 16 residues. The CDR3 loop reads CASSQDQGLAGWEQYF. In DNA form, the CDR3 reads TGCGCCAGCAGCCAAGATCAAGGTCTAGCGGGTTGGGAGCAGTACTTC.

The rearrangement uses TRBV7-8 and TRBJ2-1; 9 bases are a match to TRBD2. CDR3 length: 15 amino acids. The germline gives CDR1 SGHVS, CDR2 FQNEAQ. The V gene end was trimmed by 3 bases and the J gene end by 5 bases; junction bases not matched to a gene: 5. CDR3 in amino acids: CASSFRASGDNEQFF. The CDR3 coding sequence is TGTGCCAGCAGCTTCCGGGCTAGCGGGGACAATGAGCAGTTCTTC.